Following are 2 T cell receptor beta chains from one sample sequenced in a study of OX40 agonist ivuxolimab in advanced cancers. The data were produced by immunoSEQ multiplex PCR, yet TCRdb's version contains in-frame clones alone and is incomplete. The table includes more than 55,000 clones, over 70% detected once. The specimen comprised CD4+ or CD8+ T cells sorted from blood, sampled in a trial of the OX40 agonist ivuxolimab. These receptors originate from an adult with an advanced solid tumor such as melanoma, head and neck, liver or kidney cancer.

The rearrangement links TRBV7-6 to TRBJ2-7; the match to TRBD2 covers 8 bases. This CDR3 has 18 residues. With 0 bases clipped from V and 2 bases from J, the junction kept 12 bases outside the gene matches. Germline V gene data show CDR1 as SGHVS and CDR2 as FNYEAQ. The CDR3 loop reads CASSLAVAVAGGPYEQYF. The CDR3 DNA sequence: TGTGCCAGCAGCTTAGCCGTAGCGGTTGCGGGAGGTCCCTACGAGCAGTACTTC.

The rearrangement joins TRBV10-3 to TRBJ1-5, with 11 bases matching TRBD1. The CDR3 runs to 16 residues. V was pared by 9 bases and J by 1 base, with 8 bases of the junction left unmatched. Germline V CDR1 and CDR2: ENHRY, SYGVKD. Here the CDR3 DNA reads TGTGCCATATCCGGGACAGGGGGTTTAAGCAATCAGCCCCAGCATTTT. Translated: CAISGTGGLSNQPQHF.